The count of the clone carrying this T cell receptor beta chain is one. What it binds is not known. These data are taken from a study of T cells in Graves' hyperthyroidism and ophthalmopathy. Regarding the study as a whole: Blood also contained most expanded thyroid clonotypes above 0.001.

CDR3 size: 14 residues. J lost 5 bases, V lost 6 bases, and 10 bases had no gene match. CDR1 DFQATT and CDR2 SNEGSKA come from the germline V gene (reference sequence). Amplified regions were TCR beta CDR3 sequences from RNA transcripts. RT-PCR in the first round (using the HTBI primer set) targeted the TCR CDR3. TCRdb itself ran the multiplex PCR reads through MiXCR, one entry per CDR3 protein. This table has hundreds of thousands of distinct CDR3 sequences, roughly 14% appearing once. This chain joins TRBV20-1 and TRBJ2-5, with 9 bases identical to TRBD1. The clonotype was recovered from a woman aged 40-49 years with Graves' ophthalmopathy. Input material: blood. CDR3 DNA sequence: TGCAGTGCCGATCCGGGACAGGGTGGTGAGACCCAGTACTTC. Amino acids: CSADPGQGGETQYF.